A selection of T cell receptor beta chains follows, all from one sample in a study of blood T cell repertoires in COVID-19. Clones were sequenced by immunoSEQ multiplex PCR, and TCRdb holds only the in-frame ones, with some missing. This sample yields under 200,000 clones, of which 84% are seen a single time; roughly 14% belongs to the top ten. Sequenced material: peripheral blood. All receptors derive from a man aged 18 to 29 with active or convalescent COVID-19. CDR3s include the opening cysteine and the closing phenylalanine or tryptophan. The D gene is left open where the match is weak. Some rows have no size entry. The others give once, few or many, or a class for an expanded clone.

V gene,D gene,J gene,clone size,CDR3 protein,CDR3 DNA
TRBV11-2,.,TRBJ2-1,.,CASSFAAARNEQFF,TGTGCCAGCAGCTTCGCCGCGGCCCGCAATGAGCAGTTCTTC
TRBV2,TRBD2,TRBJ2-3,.,CASSGLAGPSTDTQYF,TGTGCCAGCAGTGGACTAGCGGGGCCAAGCACAGATACGCAGTATTTT
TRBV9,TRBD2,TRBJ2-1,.,CASRRGIAGGNEQFF,TGTGCCAGCAGGAGGGGAATAGCGGGGGGTAATGAGCAGTTCTTC
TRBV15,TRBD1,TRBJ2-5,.,CATSLRQGRGETQYF,TGTGCCACCAGCCTACGACAGGGGAGAGGGGAGACCCAGTACTTC
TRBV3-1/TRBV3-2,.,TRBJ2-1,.,CASSRGTDNEQFF,TGTGCCAGCAGCCGCGGGACAGACAATGAGCAGTTCTTC
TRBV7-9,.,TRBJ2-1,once,CASSPPRSGREFF,TGTGCCAGCAGCCCTCCGAGGAGCGGTCGGGAGTTCTTC
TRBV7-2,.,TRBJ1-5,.,CASSLTGKGNQPQHF,TGTGCCAGCAGCTTAACAGGGAAGGGCAATCAGCCCCAGCATTTT
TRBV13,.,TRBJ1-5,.,CASSGGEGSQHF,TGTGCCAGCAGCGGCGGGGAGGGGTCCCAGCATTTT
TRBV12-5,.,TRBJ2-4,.,CASGLGAREPKNIQYF,TGTGCTAGTGGTTTGGGGGCTCGGGAGCCCAAAAACATTCAGTACTTC
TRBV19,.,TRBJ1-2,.,CASSIRSPYGYTF,TGTGCCAGTAGTATCAGGTCACCCTATGGCTACACCTTC
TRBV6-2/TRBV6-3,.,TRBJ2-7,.,CASSYSGRSSYEQYF,TGTGCCAGCAGTTACTCGGGCAGATCCTCCTACGAGCAGTACTTC
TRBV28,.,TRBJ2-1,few,CASSDGGYNEQFF,TGTGCCAGCAGTGACGGGGGCTACAATGAGCAGTTCTTC
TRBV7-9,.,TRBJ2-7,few,CASSLGTSSREQYF,TGTGCCAGCAGCTTAGGTACTAGCTCGAGGGAGCAGTACTTC
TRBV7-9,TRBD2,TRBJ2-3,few,CASSPGLAGVADTQYF,TGTGCCAGCAGCCCGGGACTAGCGGGAGTTGCTGATACGCAGTATTTT
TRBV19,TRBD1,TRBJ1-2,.,CASSIRRQGTYGYTF,TGTGCCAGTAGTATAAGGAGACAGGGGACCTATGGCTACACCTTC
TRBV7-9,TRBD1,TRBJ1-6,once,CASSLGRGNGSPLHF,TGTGCCAGCAGCTTGGGCAGGGGGAATGGCTCACCCCTCCACTTT
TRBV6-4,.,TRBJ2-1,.,CASSDGSSSYNKQFF,TGTGCCAGCAGTGACGGGAGTAGTTCCTACAATAAGCAGTTCTTC
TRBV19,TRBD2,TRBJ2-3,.,CASQRTSGSSTDTQYF,TGTGCCAGTCAGAGGACTAGCGGCTCTAGCACAGATACGCAGTATTTT